This TCR beta chain was profiled in a study of blood T cell repertoires in COVID-19. Overall study: T cells, B-cell-depleted T cells, or PBMCs supplied cDNA or gDNA.

The CDR3 has 14 residues. Germline V CDR1 and CDR2: SGHVS, FNYEAQ. The V gene lost 5 bases and the J gene lost 2 bases, with 11 bases spanning the gap. Original processing notes: Amplification of reference gene primers provided the estimated nucleated cell counts. This table comes from immunoSEQ multiplex PCR, and its TCRdb copy is limited to in-frame clones, with some not included. That table supplies the V and J calls and clone size; D and trimming were determined from the DNA. The sample lists fewer than 200,000 clones, about 80% occurring once. The receptor was isolated from a woman between 55 and 75 years old with COVID-19, enrolled during active disease. This chain connects TRBV7-6 to TRBJ2-3; D may be TRBD1 (6 bases). Material for sequencing was peripheral blood. CDR3: CASSPRTDTDTQYF. The CDR3 DNA sequence: TGTGCCAGCAGCCCCAGGACAGACACAGATACGCAGTATTTT.